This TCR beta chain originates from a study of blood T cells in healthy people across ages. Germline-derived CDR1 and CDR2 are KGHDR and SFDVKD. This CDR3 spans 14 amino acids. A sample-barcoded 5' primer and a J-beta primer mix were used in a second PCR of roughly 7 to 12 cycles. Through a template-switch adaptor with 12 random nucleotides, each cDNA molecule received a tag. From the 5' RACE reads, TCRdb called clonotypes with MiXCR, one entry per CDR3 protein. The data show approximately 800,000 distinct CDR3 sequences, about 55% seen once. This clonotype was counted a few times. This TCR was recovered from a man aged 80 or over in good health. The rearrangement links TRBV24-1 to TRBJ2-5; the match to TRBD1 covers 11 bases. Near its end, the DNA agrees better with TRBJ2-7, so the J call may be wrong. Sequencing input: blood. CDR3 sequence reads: CATSGGGQGDEQYF. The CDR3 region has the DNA TGTGCCACCAGTGGAGGGGGACAGGGGGACGAGCAGTACTTC.